The clone carrying this TCR beta chain was detected only a few times. These data come from a study of T cell responses to AZD1222 COVID-19 vaccine. Sequencing used immunoSEQ multiplex PCR; TCRdb keeps in-frame clones, though not all of them. The sample shows more than 140,000 clones, around nine tenths of them seen only once. Trimming pared 3 bases from V and 6 bases from J, leaving 12 bases between. The CDR3 contains 13 residues. Germline CDR1 reads MNHEY; CDR2 reads SMNVEV (reference sequence). This sequence originates from an adult in good health. The source was peripheral blood, collected on day 0 of AZD1222 vaccination. The chain joins TRBV27 to TRBJ2-7, with D hard to call. The CDR3 is CASSFTLAAEQYF. CDR3 nucleotide sequence: TGTGCCAGCAGTTTTACCCTGGCAGCCGAGCAGTACTTC.